This T cell receptor (beta chain) was recorded in a study of blood T cell repertoires in COVID-19 (dated by TCRdb to about 2020). Study-level background: Samples from collaborators originated in the United States, Italy and Spain and spanned both the acute and convalescent phases of COVID-19. Where HLA class I and class II types were available, the types were taken from metadata supplied by the sample provider, not from assay-based typing. The material from the prospective study consisted of cDNA or gDNA derived from T cells, B-cell-depleted T cells, or PBMCs. A freely available public database, intended as a resource for researchers studying the immune response to SARS-CoV-2, is where the repertoires were released. Deeply sampled blood TCRbeta repertoires from subjects exposed to, actively infected with, or recovered from COVID-19 were included in the dataset. The sample metadata nearly always contained a de-identified subject ID, COVID-19 status, age in years and sex. The samples were drawn from the first 160 participants of the ongoing ImmuneRACE study and from some 1,300 subjects provided by 6 global collaborators.

Each collaborating institution followed its own protocols to collect whole blood in K2EDTA tubes. For TCRbeta analysis, collaborators shipped samples in one of three forms: frozen whole blood, isolated PBMCs, or DNA extracted from either of those sample types. The investigation overall reported the following: How much clinical and demographic metadata was included differed by source and by participant, and the metadata was provided uncurated.

TCRbeta CDR3 regions were amplified from genomic DNA using the immunoSEQ Assay, a bias-controlled multiplex PCR. As for how the authors treated the data: The number of nucleated cells in each sample was estimated by amplification of reference gene primers within the assay. To quantify the absolute abundance of each unique TCRbeta CDR3 rearrangement, sequence reads were collapsed and filtered. For each sample, productive Simpson clonality was calculated as the square root of Simpson's diversity index across productive rearrangements. The source is immuneACCESS, and TCRdb retained only in-frame sequences with V and J called. Part of the clones is not carried over; for the studies checked, unresolved V genes explain less than half of this, and the remainder is unexplained. The V and J calls and clone size were taken over from that table, and D and trimming were inferred from the DNA. This sample is represented by under 150,000 clones; roughly 90% of them were singletons. The ten largest make up more than 3% of the sample.

As regards this clone: The target of this receptor is not known. No much larger clone exists at a distance of one base, and base qualities are not known.

The CDR3 has 16 amino acids, counting the end cysteine and phenylalanine. Left in the record is the CDR3 DNA by itself, 48 bases read in frame from the first base. V and J are truncated by 1 base and 0 bases respectively, leaving an intervening sequence of 10 bases. CDR1 and CDR2 are read off the germline V gene as SGHVS and FQNEAQ. The receptor's source is a man aged 50 to 60 with active COVID-19. The receptor chain draws on TRBV7-8 and TRBJ2-1, with a tentative D gene TRBD1 over 5 matching bases. The sequenced material came from peripheral blood. The sequence in DNA is TGTGCCAGCAGCTTAGGGGGCCAAAGCTCCTACAATGAGCAGTTCTTC. Translated, it reads CASSLGGQSSYNEQFF.